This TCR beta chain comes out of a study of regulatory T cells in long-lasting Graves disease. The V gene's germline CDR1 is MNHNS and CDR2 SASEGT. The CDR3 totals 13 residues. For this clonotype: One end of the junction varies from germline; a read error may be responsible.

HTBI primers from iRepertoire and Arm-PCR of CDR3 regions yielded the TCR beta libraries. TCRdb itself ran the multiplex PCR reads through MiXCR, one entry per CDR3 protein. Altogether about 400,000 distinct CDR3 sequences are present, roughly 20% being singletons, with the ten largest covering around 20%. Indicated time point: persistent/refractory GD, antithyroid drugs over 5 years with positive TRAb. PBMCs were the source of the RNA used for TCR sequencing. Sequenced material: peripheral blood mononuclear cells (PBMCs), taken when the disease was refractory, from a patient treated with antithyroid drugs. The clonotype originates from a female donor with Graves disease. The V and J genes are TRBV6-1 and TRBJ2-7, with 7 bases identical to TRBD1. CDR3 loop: CASGTVGSYEQHF. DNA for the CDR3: TGTGCCAGCGGGACAGTAGGATCCTACGAGCAGCACTTC.